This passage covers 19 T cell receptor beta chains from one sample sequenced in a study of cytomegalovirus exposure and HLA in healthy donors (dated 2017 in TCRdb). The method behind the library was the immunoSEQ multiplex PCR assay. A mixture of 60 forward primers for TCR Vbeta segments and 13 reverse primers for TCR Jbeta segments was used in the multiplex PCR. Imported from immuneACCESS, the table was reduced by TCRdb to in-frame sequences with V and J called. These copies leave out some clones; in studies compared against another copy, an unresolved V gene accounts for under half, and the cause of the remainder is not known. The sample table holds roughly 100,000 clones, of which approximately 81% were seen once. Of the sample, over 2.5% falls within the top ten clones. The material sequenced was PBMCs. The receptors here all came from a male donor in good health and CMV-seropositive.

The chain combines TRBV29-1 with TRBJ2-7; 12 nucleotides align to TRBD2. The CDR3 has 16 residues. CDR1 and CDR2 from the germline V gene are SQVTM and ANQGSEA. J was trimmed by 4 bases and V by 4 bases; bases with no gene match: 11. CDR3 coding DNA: TGCAGCGTTGGGTACGCCGGACTAGCGGGGTTTTACGAGCAGTACTTC. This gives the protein CSVGYAGLAGFYEQYF.

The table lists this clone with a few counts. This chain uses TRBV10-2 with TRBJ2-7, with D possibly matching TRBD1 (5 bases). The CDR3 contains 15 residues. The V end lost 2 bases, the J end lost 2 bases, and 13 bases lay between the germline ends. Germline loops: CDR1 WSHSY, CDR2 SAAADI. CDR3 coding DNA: TGCGCCAGCAGTGAGACTACAGGTCTTACCTACGAGCAGTACTTC. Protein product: CASSETTGLTYEQYF.

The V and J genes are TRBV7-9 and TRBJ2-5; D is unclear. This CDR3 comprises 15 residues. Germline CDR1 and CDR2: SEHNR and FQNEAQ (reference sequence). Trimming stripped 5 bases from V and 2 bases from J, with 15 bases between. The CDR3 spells CASSSYQVDQETQYF. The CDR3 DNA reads TGTGCCAGCAGCAGTTATCAGGTGGATCAAGAGACCCAGTACTTC.

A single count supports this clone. In nucleotides, the CDR3 is TGTGCCAGCAGTCTTAGCCAAGGGGGCTGGGACACCATATATTTT. Its translation: CASSLSQGGWDTIYF. The V call is TRBV7-2, the J call TRBJ1-3; TRBD1 matches 7 bases. The junction had 13 bases not matched to a gene; V was cut back by 6 bases and J by 8 bases. Per germline, CDR1 SGHTA and CDR2 FQGNSA. This CDR3 is built from 15 residues.

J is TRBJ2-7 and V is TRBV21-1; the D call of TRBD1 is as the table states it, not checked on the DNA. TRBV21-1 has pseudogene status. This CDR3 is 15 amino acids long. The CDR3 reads CASSKEHLLSYEQYF. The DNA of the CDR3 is TGTGCCAGCAGCAAAGAACACCTCCTCTCCTACGAGCAGTACTTC.

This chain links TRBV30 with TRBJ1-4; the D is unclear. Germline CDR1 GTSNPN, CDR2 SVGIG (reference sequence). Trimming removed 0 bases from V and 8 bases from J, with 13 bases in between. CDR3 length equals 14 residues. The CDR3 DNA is TGTGCCTGGAGTGTAAGGCAGGAGGAGGAAAAACTGTTTTTT. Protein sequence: CAWSVRQEEEKLFF. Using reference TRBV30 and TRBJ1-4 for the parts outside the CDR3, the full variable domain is SQTIHQWPATLVQPVGSPLSLECTVEGTSNPNLYWYRQAAGRGLQLLFYSVGIGQISSEVPQNLSASRPQDRQFILSSKKLLLSDSGFYLCAWSVRQEEEKLFFGSGTQLSVL.

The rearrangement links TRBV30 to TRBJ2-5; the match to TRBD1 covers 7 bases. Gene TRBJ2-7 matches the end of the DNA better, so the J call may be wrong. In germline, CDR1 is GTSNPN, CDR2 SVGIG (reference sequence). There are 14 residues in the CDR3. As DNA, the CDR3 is TGTGCCTGGCAATATACAGGGGTCTCCTACGAGCAGTACTTC. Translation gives CAWQYTGVSYEQYF.

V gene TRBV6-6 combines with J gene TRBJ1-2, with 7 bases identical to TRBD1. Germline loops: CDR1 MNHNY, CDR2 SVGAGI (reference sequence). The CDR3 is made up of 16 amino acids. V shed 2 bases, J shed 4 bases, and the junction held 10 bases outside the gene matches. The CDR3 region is CASSYTAGGEIYGYTF. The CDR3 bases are TGTGCCAGCAGTTACACGGCAGGGGGAGAGATCTATGGCTACACCTTC.

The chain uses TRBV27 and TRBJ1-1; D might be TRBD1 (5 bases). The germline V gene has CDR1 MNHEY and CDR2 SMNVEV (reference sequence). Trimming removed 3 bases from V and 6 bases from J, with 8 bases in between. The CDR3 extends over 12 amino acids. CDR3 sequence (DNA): TGTGCCAGCAGTTTCCAGGGATCTGAAGCTTTCTTT. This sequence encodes CASSFQGSEAFF.

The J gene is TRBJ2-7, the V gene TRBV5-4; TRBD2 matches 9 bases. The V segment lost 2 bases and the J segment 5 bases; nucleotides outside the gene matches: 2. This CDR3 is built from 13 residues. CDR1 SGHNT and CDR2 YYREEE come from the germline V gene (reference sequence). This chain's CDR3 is CASSLAGGNEQYF. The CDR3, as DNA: TGTGCCAGCAGCTTAGCGGGGGGAAACGAGCAGTACTTC.

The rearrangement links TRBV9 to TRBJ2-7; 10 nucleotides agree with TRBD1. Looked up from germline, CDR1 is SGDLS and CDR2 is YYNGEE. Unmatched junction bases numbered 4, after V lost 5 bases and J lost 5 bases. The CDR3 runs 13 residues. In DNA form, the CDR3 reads TGTGCCAGCAGTGGACAGGGGGTCGACGAGCAGTACTTC. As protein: CASSGQGVDEQYF.

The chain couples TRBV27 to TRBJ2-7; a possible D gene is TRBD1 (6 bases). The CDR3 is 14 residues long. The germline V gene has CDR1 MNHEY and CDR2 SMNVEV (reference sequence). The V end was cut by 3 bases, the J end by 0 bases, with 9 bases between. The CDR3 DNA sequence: TGTGCCAGCAGTTTTGCAGGGGCCTCCTACGAGCAGTACTTC. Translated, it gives CASSFAGASYEQYF.

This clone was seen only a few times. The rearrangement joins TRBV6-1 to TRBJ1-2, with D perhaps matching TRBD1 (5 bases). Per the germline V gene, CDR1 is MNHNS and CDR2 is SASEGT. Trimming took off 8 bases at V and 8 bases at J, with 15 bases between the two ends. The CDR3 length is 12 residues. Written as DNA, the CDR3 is TGTGCCAGCCCCGGGACTCCAGGGGGCTACACCTTC. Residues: CASPGTPGGYTF.

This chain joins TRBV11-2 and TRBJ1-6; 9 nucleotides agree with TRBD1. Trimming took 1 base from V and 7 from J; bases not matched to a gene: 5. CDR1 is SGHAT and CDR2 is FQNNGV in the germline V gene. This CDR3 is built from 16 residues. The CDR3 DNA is TGTGCCAGCAGCTTAGCCCCGACAGGGGGAAATTCACCCCTCCACTTT. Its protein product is CASSLAPTGGNSPLHF.

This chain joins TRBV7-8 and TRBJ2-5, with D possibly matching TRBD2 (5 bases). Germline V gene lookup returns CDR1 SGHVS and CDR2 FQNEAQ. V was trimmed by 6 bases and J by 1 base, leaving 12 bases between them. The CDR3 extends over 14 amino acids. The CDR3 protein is CASRMSAAQETQYF. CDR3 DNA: TGTGCCAGCAGGATGTCAGCGGCCCAAGAGACCCAGTACTTC.

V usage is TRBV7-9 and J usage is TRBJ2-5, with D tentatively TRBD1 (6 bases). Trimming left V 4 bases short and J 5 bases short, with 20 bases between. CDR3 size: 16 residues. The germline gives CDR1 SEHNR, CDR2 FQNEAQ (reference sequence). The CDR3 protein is CASSSLSGHHKETQYF. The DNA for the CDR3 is TGTGCCAGCAGCTCCCTCTCGGGACACCACAAGGAGACCCAGTACTTC.

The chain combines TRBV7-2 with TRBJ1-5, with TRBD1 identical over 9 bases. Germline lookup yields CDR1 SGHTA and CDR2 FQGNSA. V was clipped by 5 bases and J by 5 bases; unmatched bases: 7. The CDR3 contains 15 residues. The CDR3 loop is CASSPDRGSDQPQHF. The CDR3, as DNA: TGTGCCAGCAGCCCCGACAGGGGGTCGGATCAGCCCCAGCATTTT.

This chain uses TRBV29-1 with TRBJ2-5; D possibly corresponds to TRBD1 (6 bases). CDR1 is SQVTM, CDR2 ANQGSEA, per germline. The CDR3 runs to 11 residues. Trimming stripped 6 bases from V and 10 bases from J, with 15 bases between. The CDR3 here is CSVKTGLDQYF. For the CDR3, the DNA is TGCAGCGTCAAAACAGGGTTGGACCAGTACTTC.

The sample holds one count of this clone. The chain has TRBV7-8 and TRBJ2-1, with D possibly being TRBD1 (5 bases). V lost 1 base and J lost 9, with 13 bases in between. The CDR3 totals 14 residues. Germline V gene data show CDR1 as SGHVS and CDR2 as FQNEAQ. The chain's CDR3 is CASSLGSTGTEQFF. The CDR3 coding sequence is TGTGCCAGCAGCTTAGGTTCAACAGGTACTGAGCAGTTCTTC.